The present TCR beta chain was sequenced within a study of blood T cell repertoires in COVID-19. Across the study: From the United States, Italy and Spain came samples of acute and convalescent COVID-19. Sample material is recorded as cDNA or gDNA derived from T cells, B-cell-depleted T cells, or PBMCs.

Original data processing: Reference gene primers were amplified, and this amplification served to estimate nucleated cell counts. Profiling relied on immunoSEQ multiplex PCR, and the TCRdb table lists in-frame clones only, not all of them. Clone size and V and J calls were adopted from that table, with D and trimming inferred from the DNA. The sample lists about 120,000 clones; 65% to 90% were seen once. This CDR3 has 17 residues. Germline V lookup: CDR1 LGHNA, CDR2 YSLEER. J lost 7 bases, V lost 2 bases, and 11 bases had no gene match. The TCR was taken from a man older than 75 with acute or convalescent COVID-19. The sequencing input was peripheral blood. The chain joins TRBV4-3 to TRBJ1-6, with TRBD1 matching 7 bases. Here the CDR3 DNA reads TGCGCCAGCAGCCAACTCCCGGGACAGCTGCCCAATTCACCCCTCCACTTT. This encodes CASSQLPGQLPNSPLHF.